This TCR beta chain came from a study of blood T cells in healthy people across ages. It was with a sample-barcoded 5' primer and a J-beta primer mix that a second PCR of roughly 7 to 12 cycles was run. Researchers report that a template-switch adaptor with 12 random nucleotides tagged each cDNA molecule. TCRdb fed the 5' RACE reads into MiXCR, producing one record per CDR3 protein. The sample has approximately 940,000 distinct CDR3 sequences; roughly 48% are singletons. Per-sample PBMC isolation yielded at least 7 million cells. The germline V and J ends were trimmed by 9 bases and 0 bases, with 6 bases remaining between them. The CDR3 is 12 residues long. Germline loops: CDR1 KGHDR, CDR2 SFDVKD.

The sequenced sample was blood. The rearrangement joins TRBV24-1 to TRBJ2-3; D perhaps matches TRBD2 (5 bases). The sequence was obtained from a man aged 25-40 years in good health. The DNA of the CDR3 is TGTGCCACCTCGGGGAGCACAGATACGCAGTATTTT. It specifies CATSGSTDTQYF.